The next 15 T cell receptor beta chains were all read from a single sample in a study of cytomegalovirus exposure and HLA in healthy donors. PCR involved 60 Vbeta and 13 Jbeta primers. Data came from immunoSEQ multiplex PCR; TCRdb stores just in-frame clones and leaves some out. Of about 160,000 clones detected, 70% to 80% appear once; the ten largest clones hold 4.3%. The sequenced material came from PBMCs. The receptors were sampled from a man aged 35 to 55 in good health and CMV-seronegative.

The genes are TRBV27 and TRBJ1-1, with D possibly TRBD1 on 6 matching bases. This CDR3 comprises 14 residues. Trimming cost V 3 bases and J 3 bases, with 11 bases left between them. Germline CDR1 MNHEY, CDR2 SMNVEV (reference sequence). The CDR3 nucleotides read TGTGCCAGCAGTTTTTGGGGGGGCGACACTGAAGCTTTCTTT. Its translation: CASSFWGGDTEAFF.

The chain carries TRBV5-1 and TRBJ2-3; D perhaps matches TRBD1 (5 bases). CDR3 length: 15 amino acids. The V and J ends lost 2 bases and 6 bases respectively, with 16 bases between them. Looked up from germline, CDR1 is SGHRS and CDR2 is YFSETQ. CDR3 in amino acids: CASSLRGVKGDTQYF. As DNA, the CDR3 is TGCGCCAGCAGCTTAAGGGGCGTCAAGGGGGATACGCAGTATTTT.

The chain joins TRBV9 to TRBJ1-6; D uncertain. CDR3 length: 14 residues. The germline CDR1 and CDR2 sequences are SGDLS and YYNGEE. V was cut by 1 base and J by 4 bases, with 6 bases left in between. CDR3 sequence (DNA): TGTGCCAGCAGCGTATTGAGTTATAATTCACCCCTCCACTTT. Translated, it gives CASSVLSYNSPLHF.

This clone was recorded once. The chain recombines TRBV9 with TRBJ2-1; possibly TRBD2 for D (6 bases). The CDR3 has 12 residues. CDR1 and CDR2 (germline): SGDLS, YYNGEE. Trimming shortened V by 0 bases and J by 12 bases, and 10 bases separated the two germline ends. CDR3 loop: CASSVDGGLQFF. DNA for the CDR3: TGTGCCAGCAGCGTAGACGGGGGTCTGCAGTTCTTC.

V usage is TRBV5-1 and J usage is TRBJ1-4; 7 bases are shared with TRBD1. Germline V gene lookup returns CDR1 SGHRS and CDR2 YFSETQ. V dropped 4 bases and J dropped 5; count of bases not matched to a gene: 8. This CDR3 spans 15 amino acids. The CDR3 region is CASSTLGTANEKLFF. In nucleotides, the CDR3 is TGCGCCAGCAGCACTCTCGGGACAGCAAATGAAAAACTGTTTTTT.

About this clone: The sample holds other DNA sequences that translate to the same CDR3. V usage is TRBV7-9 and J usage is TRBJ1-4; no clear D gene. Germline CDR1 is SEHNR and CDR2 is FQNEAQ (reference sequence). V was shortened by 4 bases and J by 5 bases, with 11 bases between the two germline ends. CDR3 size: 14 residues. CDR3 loop: CASSWSNTNEKLFF. The DNA for the CDR3 is TGTGCCAGCAGCTGGAGCAACACAAATGAAAAACTGTTTTTT.

This clone was detected once. The V call is TRBV5-4, the J call TRBJ1-1; the D is unclear. The germline V gene has CDR1 SGHNT and CDR2 YYREEE (reference sequence). CDR3 length: 12 amino acids. Trimming took off 3 bases at V and 9 bases at J, with 12 bases between the two ends. The DNA of the CDR3 is TGTGCCAGCAGCTCCCCAGGCCTAAAAGCTTTCTTT. Translating it yields CASSSPGLKAFF.

A word on this clone: Its ends do not fully match the called genes, so a read error is possible. This sequence joins TRBV28 and TRBJ1-1; D gene ambiguous. Germline V gene data show CDR1 as MDHEN and CDR2 as SYDVKM. This CDR3 is 15 amino acids long. CDR3 sequence: CASSLWSAGNTEAFF. CDR3 DNA: TGTGCCAGCAGCTTATGGTCGGCGGGGAACACTGAAGCTTTCTTT.

The chain is built from TRBV6-5 and TRBJ2-7, with 7 bases identical to TRBD1. Germline V gene lookup returns CDR1 MNHEY and CDR2 SVGAGI. The CDR3 is 15 residues long. Trimming cost V 6 bases and J 2 bases; bases outside gene matches: 10. The CDR3 DNA follows: TGTGCCAGCAGCCGTTACGGACAGGCGCCCTACGAGCAGTACTTC. It specifies CASSRYGQAPYEQYF.

This clone has just a few counts. This sequence joins TRBV10-1 and TRBJ2-1, with TRBD1 identical over 7 bases. Germline V gives CDR1 WNHNN, CDR2 SYGVQD (reference sequence). V was pared by 2 bases and J by 7 bases, with 11 bases of the junction left unmatched. The CDR3 runs to 16 residues. The CDR3 loop reads CASSERLTGNMNEQFF. As DNA, the CDR3 is TGCGCCAGCAGTGAGCGGTTGACAGGGAATATGAATGAGCAGTTCTTC.

V gene TRBV6-1 combines with J gene TRBJ2-7; D may be TRBD1 (6 bases). This CDR3 has 14 amino acids. Germline-derived CDR1 and CDR2 are MNHNS and SASEGT. V was clipped by 3 bases and J by 5 bases, with 14 bases between them. DNA for the CDR3: TGTGCCAGCAGTGAGTTGAACAGGGTCAACGAGCAGTACTTC. It yields the protein CASSELNRVNEQYF.

This chain connects TRBV7-3 to TRBJ2-1, with D possibly matching TRBD2 (6 bases). Germline CDR1 and CDR2: SGHTA and FQGTGA. The CDR3 has 14 amino acids. The V gene lost 1 base and the J gene lost 7 bases, with 11 bases spanning the gap. CDR3 nucleotides: TGTGCCAGCAGCTTAAGCGGGGCTTCAAATGAGCAGTTCTTC. Its protein product is CASSLSGASNEQFF.

This chain joins TRBV27 and TRBJ2-2; 8 bases line up with TRBD1. Germline assignment: CDR1 MNHEY and CDR2 SMNVEV (reference sequence). Losses at the gene ends were 6 bases for V and 2 bases for J; bases not matched to a gene: 11. The CDR3 length is 17 residues. In DNA form, the CDR3 reads TGTGCCAGCAGAAAGTGGAAGACAGGGGTAAACACCGGGGAGCTGTTTTTT. Its translation: CASRKWKTGVNTGELFF.

This chain joins TRBV13 and TRBJ2-3; 8 bases match TRBD1. Per the germline V gene, CDR1 is PRHDT and CDR2 is FYEKMQ (reference sequence). This CDR3 is 13 amino acids long. Trimming removed 6 bases from V and 4 bases from J; junction bases left unmatched: 3. The chain's CDR3 is CASRAGGADTQYF. CDR3 bases: TGTGCCAGCAGGGCAGGGGGCGCAGATACGCAGTATTTT.

A remark on this clone: The identical CDR3 is also encoded by other nucleotide sequences in the sample. This chain uses TRBV7-2 with TRBJ2-3; 7 nucleotides align to TRBD1. V dropped 1 base and J dropped 6; count of bases not matched to a gene: 1. Germline V gene sequence: CDR1 SGHTA, CDR2 FQGNSA. This CDR3 is built from 13 residues. In nucleotides, the CDR3 is TGTGCCAGCAGCTTAGACAGGGGTGATACGCAGTATTTT. This codes for CASSLDRGDTQYF. Full variable domain (outside the CDR3, taken from reference TRBV7-2 and TRBJ2-3): GAGVSQSPSNKVTEKGKDVELRCDPISGHTALYWYRQSLGQGLEFLIYFQGNSAPDKSGLPSDRFSAERTGGSVSTLTIQRTQQEDSAVYLCASSLDRGDTQYFGPGTRLTVL.